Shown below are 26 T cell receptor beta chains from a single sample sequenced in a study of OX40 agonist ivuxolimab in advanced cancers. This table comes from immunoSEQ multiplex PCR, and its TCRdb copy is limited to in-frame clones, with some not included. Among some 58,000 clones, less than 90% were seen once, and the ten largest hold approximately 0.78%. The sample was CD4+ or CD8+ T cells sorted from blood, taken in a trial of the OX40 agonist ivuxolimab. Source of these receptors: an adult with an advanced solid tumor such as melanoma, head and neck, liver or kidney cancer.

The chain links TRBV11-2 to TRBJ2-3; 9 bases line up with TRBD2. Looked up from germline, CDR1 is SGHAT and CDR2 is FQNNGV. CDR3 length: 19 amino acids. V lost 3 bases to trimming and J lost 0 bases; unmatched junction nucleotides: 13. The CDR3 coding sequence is TGTGCCAGCAGCTTTCTCGCCGGGATAGCGGGAGTGAGCACAGATACGCAGTATTTT. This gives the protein CASSFLAGIAGVSTDTQYF.

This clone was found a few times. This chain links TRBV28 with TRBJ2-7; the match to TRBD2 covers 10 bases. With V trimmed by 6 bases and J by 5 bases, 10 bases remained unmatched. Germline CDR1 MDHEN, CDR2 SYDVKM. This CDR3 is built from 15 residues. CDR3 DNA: TGTGCCAGCAGCTCTCTAGCGGGAGTTACCCACGAGCAGTACTTC. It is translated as CASSSLAGVTHEQYF.

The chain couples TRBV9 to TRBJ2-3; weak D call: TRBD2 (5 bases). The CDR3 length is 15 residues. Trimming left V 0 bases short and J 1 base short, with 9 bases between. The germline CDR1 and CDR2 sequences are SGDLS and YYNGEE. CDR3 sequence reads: CASSVEGAGTDTQYF. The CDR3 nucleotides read TGTGCCAGCAGCGTAGAGGGAGCGGGCACAGATACGCAGTATTTT.

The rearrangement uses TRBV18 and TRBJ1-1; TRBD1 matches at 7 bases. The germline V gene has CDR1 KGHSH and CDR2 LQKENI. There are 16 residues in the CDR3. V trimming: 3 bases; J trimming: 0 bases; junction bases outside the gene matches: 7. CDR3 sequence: CASSPPGTVVNTEAFF. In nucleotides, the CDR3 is TGTGCCAGCTCACCTCCCGGGACAGTCGTGAACACTGAAGCTTTCTTT.

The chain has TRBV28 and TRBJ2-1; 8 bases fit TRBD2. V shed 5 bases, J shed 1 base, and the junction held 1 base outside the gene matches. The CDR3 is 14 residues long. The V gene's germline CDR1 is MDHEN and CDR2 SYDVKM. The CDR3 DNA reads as TGTGCCAGCAGTATAGCGGGGTCCTACAATGAGCAGTTCTTC. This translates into CASSIAGSYNEQFF.

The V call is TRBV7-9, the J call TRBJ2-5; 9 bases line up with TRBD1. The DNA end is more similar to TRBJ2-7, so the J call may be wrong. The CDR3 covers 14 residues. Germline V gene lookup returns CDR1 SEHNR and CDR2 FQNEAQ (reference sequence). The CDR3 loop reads CASSPPTGGYEQYF. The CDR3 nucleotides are TGTGCCAGCAGCCCTCCGACAGGGGGCTACGAGCAGTACTTC.

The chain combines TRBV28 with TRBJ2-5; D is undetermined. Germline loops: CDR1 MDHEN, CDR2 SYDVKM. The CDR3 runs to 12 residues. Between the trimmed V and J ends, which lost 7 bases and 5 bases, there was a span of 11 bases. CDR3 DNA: TGTGCCAGCAACCTTCAGAGGGAGACCCAGTACTTC. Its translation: CASNLQRETQYF.

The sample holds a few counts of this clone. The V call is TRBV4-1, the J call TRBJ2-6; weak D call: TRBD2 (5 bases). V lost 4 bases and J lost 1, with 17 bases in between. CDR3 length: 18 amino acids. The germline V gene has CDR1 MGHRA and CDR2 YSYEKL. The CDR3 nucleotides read TGCGCCAGCAGCCTACAACTAGGGTACGGGTCTGGGGCCAACGTCCTGACTTTC. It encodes CASSLQLGYGSGANVLTF.

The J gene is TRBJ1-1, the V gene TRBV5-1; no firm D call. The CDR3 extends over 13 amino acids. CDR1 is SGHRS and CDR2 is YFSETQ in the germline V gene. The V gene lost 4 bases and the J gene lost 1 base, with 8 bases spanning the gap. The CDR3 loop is CASSPNKNTEAFF. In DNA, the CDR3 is TGCGCCAGCAGCCCGAATAAGAACACTGAAGCTTTCTTT.

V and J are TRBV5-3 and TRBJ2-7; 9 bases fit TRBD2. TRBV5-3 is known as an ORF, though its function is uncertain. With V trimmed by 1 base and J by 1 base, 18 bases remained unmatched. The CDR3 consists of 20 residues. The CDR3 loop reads CARSLRWEDEREVPSYEQYF. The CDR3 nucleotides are TGTGCCAGAAGCTTGAGGTGGGAGGACGAGCGGGAGGTCCCTTCCTACGAGCAGTACTTC.

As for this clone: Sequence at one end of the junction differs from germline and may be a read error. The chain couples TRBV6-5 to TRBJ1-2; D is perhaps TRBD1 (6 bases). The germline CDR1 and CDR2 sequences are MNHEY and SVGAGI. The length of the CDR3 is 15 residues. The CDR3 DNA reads TGTACCAGCAGCAAACAGGGTCTACGGGACTATGGCTACACCTTC. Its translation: CTSSKQGLRDYGYTF.

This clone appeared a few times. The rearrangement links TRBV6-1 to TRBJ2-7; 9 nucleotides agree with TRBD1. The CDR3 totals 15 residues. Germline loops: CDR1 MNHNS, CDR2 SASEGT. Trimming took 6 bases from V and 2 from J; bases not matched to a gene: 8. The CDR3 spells CASRPQTGGPYEQYF. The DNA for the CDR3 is TGTGCCAGCAGACCGCAAACAGGGGGCCCCTACGAGCAGTACTTC.

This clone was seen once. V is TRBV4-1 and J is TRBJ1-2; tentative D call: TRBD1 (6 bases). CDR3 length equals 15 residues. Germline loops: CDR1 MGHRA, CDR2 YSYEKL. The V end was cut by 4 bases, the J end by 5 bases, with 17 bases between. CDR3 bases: TGCGCCAGCAGCCCTTTACAGATCCAGGGGTATGGCTACACCTTC. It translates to CASSPLQIQGYGYTF.

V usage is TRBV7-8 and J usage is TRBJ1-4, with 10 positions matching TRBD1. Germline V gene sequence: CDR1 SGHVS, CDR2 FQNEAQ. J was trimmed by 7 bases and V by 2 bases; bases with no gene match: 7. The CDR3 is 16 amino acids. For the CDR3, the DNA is TGTGCCAGCAGCTTATCGGTCGGGACAGGGGTTGAAAAACTGTTTTTT. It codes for CASSLSVGTGVEKLFF.

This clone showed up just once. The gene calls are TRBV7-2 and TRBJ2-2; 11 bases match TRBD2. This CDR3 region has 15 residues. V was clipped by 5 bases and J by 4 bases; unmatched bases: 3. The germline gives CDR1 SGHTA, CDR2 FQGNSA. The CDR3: CASSITSGGTGELFF. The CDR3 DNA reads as TGTGCCAGCAGCATAACTAGCGGGGGCACCGGGGAGCTGTTTTTT.

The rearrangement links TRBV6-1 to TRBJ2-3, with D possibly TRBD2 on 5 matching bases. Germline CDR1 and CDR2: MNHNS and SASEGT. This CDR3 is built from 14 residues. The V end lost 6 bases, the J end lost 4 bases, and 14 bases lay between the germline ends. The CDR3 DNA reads TGTGCCAGCAGGGAGGATTCTGGGGCAGATACGCAGTATTTT. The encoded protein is CASREDSGADTQYF.

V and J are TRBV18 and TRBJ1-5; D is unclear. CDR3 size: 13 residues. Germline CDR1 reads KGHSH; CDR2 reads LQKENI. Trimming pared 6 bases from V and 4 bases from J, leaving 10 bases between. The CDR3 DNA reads TGTGCCAGCTCCCCGGGTCTGAATCAGCCCCAGCATTTT. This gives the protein CASSPGLNQPQHF.

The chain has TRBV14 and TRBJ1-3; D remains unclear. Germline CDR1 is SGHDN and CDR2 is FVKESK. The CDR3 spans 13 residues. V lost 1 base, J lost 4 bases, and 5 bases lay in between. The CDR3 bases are TGTGCCAGCAGCCAAGGTGGAGGAAACACCATATATTTT. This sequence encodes CASSQGGGNTIYF.

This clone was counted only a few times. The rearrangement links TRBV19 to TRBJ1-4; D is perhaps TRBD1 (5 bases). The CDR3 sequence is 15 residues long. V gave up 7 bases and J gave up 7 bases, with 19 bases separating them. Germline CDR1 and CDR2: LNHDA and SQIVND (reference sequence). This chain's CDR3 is CASTPARGPGEKLFF. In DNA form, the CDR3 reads TGTGCCAGTACCCCCGCGAGGGGACCGGGTGAAAAACTGTTTTTT. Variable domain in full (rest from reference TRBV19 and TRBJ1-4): DGGITQSPKYLFRKEGQNVTLSCEQNLNHDAMYWYRQDPGQGLRLIYYSQIVNDFQKGDIAEGYSVSREKKESFPLTVTSAQKNPTAFYLCASTPARGPGEKLFFGSGTQLSVL.

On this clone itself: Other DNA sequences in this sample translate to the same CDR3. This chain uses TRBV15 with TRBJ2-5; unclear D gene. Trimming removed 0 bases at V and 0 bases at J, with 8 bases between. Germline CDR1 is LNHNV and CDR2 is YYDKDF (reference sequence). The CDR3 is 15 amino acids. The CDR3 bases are TGTGCCACCAGCAGAGATGGCGGAGACCAAGAGACCCAGTACTTC. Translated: CATSRDGGDQETQYF.

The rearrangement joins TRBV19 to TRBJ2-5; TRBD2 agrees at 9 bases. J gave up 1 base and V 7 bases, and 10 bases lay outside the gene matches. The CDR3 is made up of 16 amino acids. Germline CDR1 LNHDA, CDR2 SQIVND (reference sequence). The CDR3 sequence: CASTHRGGASQETQYF. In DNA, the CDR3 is TGTGCCAGTACTCATCGCGGGGGGGCGTCCCAAGAGACCCAGTACTTC.

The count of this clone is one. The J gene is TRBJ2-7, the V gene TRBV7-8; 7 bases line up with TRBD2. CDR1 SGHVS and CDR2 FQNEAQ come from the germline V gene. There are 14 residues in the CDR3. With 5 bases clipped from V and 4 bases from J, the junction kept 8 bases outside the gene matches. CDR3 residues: CASSPTGLSYEQYF. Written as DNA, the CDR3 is TGTGCCAGCAGCCCGACGGGACTATCATACGAGCAGTACTTC.

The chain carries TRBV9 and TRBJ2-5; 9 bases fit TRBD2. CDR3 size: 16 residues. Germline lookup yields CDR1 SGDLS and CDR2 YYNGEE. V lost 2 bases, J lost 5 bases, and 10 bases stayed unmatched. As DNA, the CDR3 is TGTGCCAGCAGCGTGGGGGTAGCGGGAGTTCGGGAGACCCAGTACTTC. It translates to CASSVGVAGVRETQYF.

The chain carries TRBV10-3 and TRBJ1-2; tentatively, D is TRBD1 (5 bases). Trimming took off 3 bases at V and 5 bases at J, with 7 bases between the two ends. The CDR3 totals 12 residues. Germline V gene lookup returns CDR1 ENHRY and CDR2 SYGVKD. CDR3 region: CAISESGYGYTF. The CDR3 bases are TGTGCCATCAGTGAATCAGGGTATGGCTACACCTTC.

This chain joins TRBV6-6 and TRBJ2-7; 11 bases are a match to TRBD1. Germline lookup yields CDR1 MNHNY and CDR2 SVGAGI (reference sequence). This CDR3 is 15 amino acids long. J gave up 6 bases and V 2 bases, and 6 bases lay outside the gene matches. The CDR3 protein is CASSYGGQGEGEQYF. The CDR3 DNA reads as TGTGCCAGCAGTTACGGGGGACAGGGGGAGGGCGAGCAGTACTTC.

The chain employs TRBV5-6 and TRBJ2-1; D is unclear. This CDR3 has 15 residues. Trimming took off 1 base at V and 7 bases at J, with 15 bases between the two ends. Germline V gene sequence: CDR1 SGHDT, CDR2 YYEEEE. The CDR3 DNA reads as TGTGCCAGCAGCTTGTACGAGGATGCCGGGAATGAGCAGTTCTTC. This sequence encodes CASSLYEDAGNEQFF. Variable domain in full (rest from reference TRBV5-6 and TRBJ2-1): DAGVTQSPTHLIKTRGQQVTLRCSPKSGHDTVSWYQQALGQGPQFIFQYYEEEERQRGNFPDRFSGHQFPNYSSELNVNALLLGDSALYLCASSLYEDAGNEQFFGPGTRLTVL.